This TCR beta chain was identified in a study of shared clonotypes between healthy human individuals. As for the study in general: Aged between 18 and 49, the donors were a couple of women and three men. General study findings and limits: Compared with memory subsets, naive subsets generally had larger estimated richness.

Clones were sequenced by immunoSEQ multiplex PCR, and TCRdb holds only the in-frame ones, with some missing. The sample carries about 1.5 million clones, 95% to 99% recorded once. Free of recent acute infections or vaccinations, the donors were healthy HIV-negative adults. About this clone: No antigen is known for it.

The sequence came from a man aged 30-40 years in good health. Sequences were obtained from naive CD4+ T cells sorted from blood. The subset denotes: CD45RA+ positively selected.

CDR3 protein: CASRETGTGKETQYF. CDR3 DNA sequence: TGTGCCAGCAGAGAGACCGGGACAGGGAAAGAGACCCAGTACTTC. The chain combines TRBV28 with TRBJ2-5; 9 nucleotides agree with TRBD1. V shed 6 bases, J shed 3 bases, and the junction held 8 bases outside the gene matches. The CDR3 runs 15 residues. Germline-derived CDR1 and CDR2 are MDHEN and SYDVKM.